The 27 T cell receptor beta chains listed next were all sequenced from one sample in a study of cytomegalovirus exposure and HLA in healthy donors. The PCR made use of 60 Vbeta and 13 Jbeta primers. Sequenced by immunoSEQ multiplex PCR; TCRdb stores in-frame clones only, minus some. The sample has fewer than 200,000 clones; approximately 80% are singletons. The sample was PBMCs. The receptor set was obtained from a man aged 25-45 years in good health and CMV-seronegative.

This clone was seen a handful of times. The chain employs TRBV28 and TRBJ2-2; TRBD1 aligns across 8 bases. The V gene's germline CDR1 is MDHEN and CDR2 SYDVKM. The CDR3 runs 19 residues. V dropped 5 bases and J dropped 3; count of bases not matched to a gene: 17. CDR3 DNA: TGTGCCAGCAGTACACCGTTAGGCAGGGGGCTTTCACACACCGGGGAGCTGTTTTTT. Amino acids: CASSTPLGRGLSHTGELFF.

The chain links TRBV7-2 to TRBJ2-5; TRBD2 aligns across 7 bases. The germline CDR1 and CDR2 sequences are SGHTA and FQGNSA. Trimming took 2 bases from V and 2 from J; bases not matched to a gene: 8. The CDR3 consists of 16 residues. CDR3 coding DNA: TGTGCCAGCAGCTTATTCAGCCCTAGCGGACAAGAGACCCAGTACTTC. Translating gives CASSLFSPSGQETQYF.

V usage is TRBV4-1 and J usage is TRBJ1-5; no clear D gene. This CDR3 is 15 amino acids long. V was pared by 0 bases and J by 3 bases, with 9 bases between. CDR1 is MGHRA and CDR2 is YSYEKL in the germline V gene. For the CDR3, the DNA is TGCGCCAGCAGCCAAGAAGGAGGATTCAATCAGCCCCAGCATTTT. Residues: CASSQEGGFNQPQHF.

The J gene is TRBJ2-5, the V gene TRBV19, with a tentative D call TRBD2 (5 bases). The length of the CDR3 is 13 residues. Trimming removed 6 bases at V and 4 bases at J, with 12 bases between. Germline V gives CDR1 LNHDA, CDR2 SQIVND (reference sequence). The CDR3 DNA reads as TGTGCCAGTAGGACCAGAGGAGGAGAGACCCAGTACTTC. It yields the protein CASRTRGGETQYF.

V is TRBV5-1 and J is TRBJ2-3; 7 positions agree with TRBD2. The V gene end was trimmed by 3 bases and the J gene end by 2 bases; junction bases not matched to a gene: 3. The germline CDR1 and CDR2 sequences are SGHRS and YFSETQ. The CDR3 consists of 14 residues. The CDR3 reads CASSWGLLTDTQYF. The CDR3 DNA reads as TGCGCCAGCAGCTGGGGACTACTCACAGATACGCAGTATTTT.

This clone was found once. The J gene is TRBJ2-5, the V gene TRBV6-5; D is ambiguous. The germline V gene has CDR1 MNHEY and CDR2 SVGAGI. The CDR3 is 15 residues long. V was trimmed by 6 bases and J by 5 bases, leaving 19 bases between them. The chain's CDR3 is CASRARIKMSETQYF. The DNA for the CDR3 is TGTGCCAGCAGGGCCAGGATTAAAATGTCTGAGACCCAGTACTTC.

The rearrangement uses TRBV4-3 and TRBJ2-1; D may be TRBD1 (6 bases). V was trimmed by 0 bases and J by 10 bases, leaving 13 bases between them. CDR1 and CDR2 (germline): LGHNA, YSLEER. CDR3 length: 14 amino acids. This CDR3 is CASSQDPRQGEQFF. In DNA form, the CDR3 reads TGCGCCAGCAGCCAAGACCCTAGGCAGGGGGAGCAGTTCTTC.

The V call is TRBV29-1, the J call TRBJ2-2; 12 bases align to TRBD2. Trimming took 7 bases from V and 6 from J; bases not matched to a gene: 9. Per the germline V gene, CDR1 is SQVTM and CDR2 is ANQGSEA. The CDR3 has 15 residues. The CDR3 reads CSATGASGGAGELFF. CDR3 DNA sequence: TGCAGCGCTACTGGGGCTAGCGGGGGGGCCGGGGAGCTGTTTTTT.

The chain employs TRBV9 and TRBJ2-7; possible D gene TRBD1, 5 bases. V was cut by 0 bases and J by 2 bases, with 9 bases left in between. CDR3 length equals 14 residues. CDR1 is SGDLS, CDR2 YYNGEE, per germline. The CDR3 reads CASSVGQGTYEQYF. CDR3 nucleotide sequence: TGTGCCAGCAGCGTAGGCCAGGGCACCTACGAGCAGTACTTC.

The chain combines TRBV9 with TRBJ2-3; 7 bases match TRBD2. V lost 4 bases and J lost 2; bases outside the gene matches: 10. This CDR3 has 16 amino acids. From germline, CDR1 is SGDLS and CDR2 YYNGEE. The CDR3 nucleotides read TGTGCCAGCAGCCCCCGATCTAGCGGATACACAGATACGCAGTATTTT. Its translation is CASSPRSSGYTDTQYF.

This chain connects TRBV4-1 to TRBJ2-5; the match to TRBD1 covers 8 bases. The J call is doubtful: the DNA matches TRBJ2-7 better. This CDR3 region has 15 residues. Germline assignment: CDR1 MGHRA and CDR2 YSYEKL. The CDR3 DNA reads as TGCGCCAGCAGCCAAAAGACAGGGGAATCCTACGAGCAGTACTTC. It codes for CASSQKTGESYEQYF.

This sequence joins TRBV15 and TRBJ2-2, with a weak D call TRBD1 (5 bases). V lost 4 bases and J lost 4, with 10 bases in between. CDR1 is LNHNV, CDR2 YYDKDF, per germline (reference sequence). This CDR3 contains 14 residues. The CDR3 reads CATSIAGRTGELFF. As DNA, the CDR3 is TGTGCCACCAGCATTGCAGGGCGCACCGGGGAGCTGTTTTTT.

The V gene is TRBV9, the J gene TRBJ1-5; D uncertain. The CDR3 spans 14 residues. Germline CDR1 is SGDLS and CDR2 is YYNGEE. V was cut by 0 bases and J by 6 bases, with 10 bases left in between. The chain's CDR3 is CASSVDSVGQPQHF. The CDR3 coding sequence is TGTGCCAGCAGCGTAGACAGTGTCGGTCAGCCCCAGCATTTT.

The chain carries TRBV30 and TRBJ2-5; possibly TRBD2 for D (7 bases). The CDR3 is made up of 13 amino acids. Trimming took 6 bases from V and 9 from J, leaving 20 bases between them. Germline V gives CDR1 GTSNPN, CDR2 SVGIG (reference sequence). The CDR3 region has the DNA TGTGCCTGCGATCGGGGGGCCGGGGAGGCCCAGTACTTC. It codes for CACDRGAGEAQYF.

The chain is built from TRBV4-3 and TRBJ2-7; the match to TRBD2 covers 14 bases. After removal of 0 bases from V and 3 bases from J, the junction contained 4 bases not matched to a gene. The CDR3 spans 17 residues. The germline gives CDR1 LGHNA, CDR2 YSLEER. CDR3 region: CASSQDRLAGGDYEQYF. The CDR3 nucleotides are TGCGCCAGCAGCCAAGATCGACTAGCGGGGGGGGACTACGAGCAGTACTTC.

CDR3 in DNA: TGTGCCAGCAGCCAGGGAGACAGGATACCGAACTATGGCTACACCTTC. Its protein product is CASSQGDRIPNYGYTF. The chain uses TRBV11-1 and TRBJ1-2; D possibly corresponds to TRBD1 (6 bases). From germline, CDR1 is SGHAT and CDR2 FQDESV (reference sequence). The V gene lost 5 bases and the J gene lost 2 bases, with 18 bases spanning the gap. This CDR3 has 16 amino acids. The full variable domain, rest sourced from reference TRBV11-1 and TRBJ1-2, is EAEVAQSPRYKITEKSQAVAFWCDPISGHATLYWYRQILGQGPELLVQFQDESVVDDSQLPKDRFSAERLKGVDSTLKIQPAELGDSAMYLCASSQGDRIPNYGYTFGSGTRLTVV.

This clone has a handful of counts. The chain uses TRBV6-5 and TRBJ1-6; D is unresolved. Germline V CDR1 and CDR2: MNHEY, SVGAGI. Between the trimmed V and J ends, which lost 7 bases and 7 bases, there was a span of 8 bases. This CDR3 comprises 12 residues. The CDR3 sequence: CASNTGNSPLHF. Written as DNA, the CDR3 is TGTGCCAGCAACACCGGGAATTCACCCCTCCACTTT.

The J gene is TRBJ2-1, the V gene TRBV6-4; D gene unclear. Trimming shortened V by 0 bases and J by 0 bases, and 9 bases separated the two germline ends. Germline CDR1 and CDR2: MRHNA and SNTAGT. The CDR3 consists of 16 residues. CDR3 sequence reads: CASSDSIRSSYNEQFF. CDR3 nucleotide sequence: TGTGCCAGCAGTGACTCGATTCGGAGCTCCTACAATGAGCAGTTCTTC.

The chain joins TRBV10-1 to TRBJ2-2; D is perhaps TRBD2 (5 bases). The germline gives CDR1 WNHNN, CDR2 SYGVQD (reference sequence). V lost 0 bases, J lost 2 bases, and 7 bases lay in between. This CDR3 is built from 15 residues. The CDR3 loop reads CASSESRVNTGELFF. CDR3 DNA sequence: TGCGCCAGCAGTGAGTCGCGGGTTAACACCGGGGAGCTGTTTTTT.

The chain links TRBV15 to TRBJ1-2, with 7 bases matching TRBD1. Germline assignment: CDR1 LNHNV and CDR2 YYDKDF (reference sequence). V gave up 4 bases and J gave up 5 bases; unmatched junction bases: 7. The CDR3 has 14 amino acids. The CDR3 here is CATSTKDRVYGYTF. The CDR3 nucleotides read TGTGCCACCAGCACCAAAGACAGGGTATATGGCTACACCTTC.

The chain has TRBV4-1 and TRBJ1-2; D is perhaps TRBD1 (5 bases). V shed 1 base and J shed 6 bases, with 15 bases lying between them. This CDR3 is 15 amino acids long. CDR1 MGHRA and CDR2 YSYEKL come from the germline V gene. The CDR3 here is CASSQAQGGVDGYTF. In DNA form, the CDR3 reads TGCGCCAGCAGCCAAGCCCAGGGTGGGGTTGATGGCTACACCTTC.

The chain links TRBV7-7 to TRBJ2-5; D is ambiguous. Germline CDR1 and CDR2: SSHAT and FNYEAQ (reference sequence). There are 12 residues in the CDR3. CDR3 sequence: CAAAAVQETQYF. The CDR3 DNA follows: TGTGCTGCCGCGGCGGTGCAAGAGACCCAGTACTTC.

This chain joins TRBV6-5 and TRBJ2-7; possible D gene TRBD2, 5 bases. The CDR3 is 14 residues long. Trimming stripped 4 bases from V and 7 bases from J, with 17 bases between. Germline-derived CDR1 and CDR2 are MNHEY and SVGAGI. As DNA, the CDR3 is TGTGCCAGCAGTTGGCAGCCCGCCCGGGGAGAGCAGTACTTC. Translation gives CASSWQPARGEQYF.

J is TRBJ2-1 and V is TRBV7-2, with TRBD1 identical over 7 bases. The CDR3 is 19 residues long. Germline V gene data show CDR1 as SGHTA and CDR2 as FQGNSA. Losses at the gene ends were 6 bases for V and 8 bases for J; bases not matched to a gene: 25. The DNA for the CDR3 is TGTGCCAGCAGATCCGACCGGGACAGAGAATACCCCGAAGCCGATGAGCAGTTCTTC. It yields the protein CASRSDRDREYPEADEQFF.

V and J are TRBV13 and TRBJ1-1, with D possibly being TRBD1 (6 bases). CDR1 is PRHDT and CDR2 is FYEKMQ in the germline V gene (reference sequence). Trimming stripped 6 bases from V and 4 bases from J, with 12 bases between. There are 13 residues in the CDR3. CDR3 loop: CASSSGASTEAFF. The CDR3 DNA is TGTGCCAGCAGTTCAGGGGCGAGCACTGAAGCTTTCTTT. Looking up the rest from reference TRBV13 and TRBJ1-1 gives the full variable domain: AAGVIQSPRHLIKEKRETATLKCYPIPRHDTVYWYQQGPGQDPQFLISFYEKMQSDKGSIPDRFSAQQFSDYHSELNMSSLELGDSALYFCASSSGASTEAFFGQGTRLTVV.

For the CDR3, the DNA is TGCGCCAGCAGTGACTCGGCAGGGGTATATTCCGGGGCCAACGTCCTGACTTTC. It yields the protein CASSDSAGVYSGANVLTF. The chain combines TRBV10-1 with TRBJ2-6, with D perhaps matching TRBD1 (6 bases). CDR1 and CDR2 from the germline V gene are WNHNN and SYGVQD (reference sequence). The length of the CDR3 is 18 residues. The ends were cut back, 3 bases at V and 4 bases at J, with 19 bases in the middle.

V and J are TRBV4-2 and TRBJ2-3, with 7 nucleotides matching TRBD2. The V gene end was trimmed by 5 bases and the J gene end by 4 bases; junction bases not matched to a gene: 9. Germline V lookup: CDR1 LGHNA, CDR2 YNFKEQ. The CDR3 is made up of 15 amino acids. This CDR3 is CASSKIRDYPDTQYF. As DNA, the CDR3 is TGTGCCAGCAGCAAAATACGGGACTACCCAGATACGCAGTATTTT.